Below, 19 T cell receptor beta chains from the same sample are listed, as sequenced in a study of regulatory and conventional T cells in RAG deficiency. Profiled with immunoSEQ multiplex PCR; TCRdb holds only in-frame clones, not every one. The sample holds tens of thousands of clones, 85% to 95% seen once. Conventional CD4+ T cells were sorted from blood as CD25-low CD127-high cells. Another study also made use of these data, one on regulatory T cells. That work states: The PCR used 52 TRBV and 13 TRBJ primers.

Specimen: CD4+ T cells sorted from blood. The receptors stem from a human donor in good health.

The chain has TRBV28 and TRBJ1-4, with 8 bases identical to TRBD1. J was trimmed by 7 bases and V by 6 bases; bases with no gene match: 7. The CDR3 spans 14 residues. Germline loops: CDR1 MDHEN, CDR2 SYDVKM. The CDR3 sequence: CASSPGGSSEKLFF. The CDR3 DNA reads TGTGCCAGCAGCCCAGGGGGCTCAAGTGAAAAACTGTTTTTT.

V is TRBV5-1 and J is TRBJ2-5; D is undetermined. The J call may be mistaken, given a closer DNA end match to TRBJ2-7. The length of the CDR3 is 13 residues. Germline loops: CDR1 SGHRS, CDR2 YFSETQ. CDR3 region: CASSWAGTSEQYF. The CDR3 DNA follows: TGCGCCAGCAGTTGGGCAGGTACGTCCGAGCAGTACTTC.

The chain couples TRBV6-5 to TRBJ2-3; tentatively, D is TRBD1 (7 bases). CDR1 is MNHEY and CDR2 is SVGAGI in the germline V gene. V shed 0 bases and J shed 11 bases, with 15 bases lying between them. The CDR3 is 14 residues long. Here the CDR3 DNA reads TGTGCCAGCAGTTACTCGAGGGCGGGGACAGTGCAGTATTTT. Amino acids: CASSYSRAGTVQYF.

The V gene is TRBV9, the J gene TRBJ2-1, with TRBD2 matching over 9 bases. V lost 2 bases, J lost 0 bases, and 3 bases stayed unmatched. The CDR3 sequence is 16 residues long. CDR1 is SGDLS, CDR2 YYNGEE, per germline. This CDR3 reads CASSVLAGASYNEQFF. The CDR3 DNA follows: TGTGCCAGCAGCGTCTTAGCGGGAGCCTCCTACAATGAGCAGTTCTTC. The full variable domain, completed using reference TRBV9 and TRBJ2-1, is DSGVTQTPKHLITATGQRVTLRCSPRSGDLSVYWYQQSLDQGLQFLIQYYNGEERAKGNILERFSAQQFPDLHSELNLSSLELGDSALYFCASSVLAGASYNEQFFGPGTRLTVL.

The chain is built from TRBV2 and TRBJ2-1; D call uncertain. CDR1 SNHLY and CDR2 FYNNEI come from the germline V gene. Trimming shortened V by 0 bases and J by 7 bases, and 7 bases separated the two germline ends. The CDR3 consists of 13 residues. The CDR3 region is CASSEAASNEQFF. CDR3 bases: TGTGCCAGCAGTGAAGCGGCTAGTAATGAGCAGTTCTTC.

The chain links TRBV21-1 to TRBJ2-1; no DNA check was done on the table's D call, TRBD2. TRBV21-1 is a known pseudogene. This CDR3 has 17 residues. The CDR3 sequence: CASSNPQAGRSYNEQFF. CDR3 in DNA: TGTGCCAGCAGCAACCCACAAGCGGGACGGTCCTACAATGAGCAGTTCTTC.

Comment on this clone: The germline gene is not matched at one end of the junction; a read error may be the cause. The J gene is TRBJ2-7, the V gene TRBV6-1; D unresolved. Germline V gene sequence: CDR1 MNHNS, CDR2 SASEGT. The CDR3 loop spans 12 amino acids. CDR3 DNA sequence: TGTGCCAGCACTGAAAGAACCTACGAGCAGTACTTC. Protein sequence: CASTERTYEQYF.

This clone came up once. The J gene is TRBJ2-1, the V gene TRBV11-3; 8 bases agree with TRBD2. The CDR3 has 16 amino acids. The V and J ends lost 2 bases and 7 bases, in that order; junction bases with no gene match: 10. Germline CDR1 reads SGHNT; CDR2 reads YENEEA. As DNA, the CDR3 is TGTGCCAGCAGCTTATCCGGGACTAGGTGGAAGAATGAGCAGTTCTTC. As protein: CASSLSGTRWKNEQFF.

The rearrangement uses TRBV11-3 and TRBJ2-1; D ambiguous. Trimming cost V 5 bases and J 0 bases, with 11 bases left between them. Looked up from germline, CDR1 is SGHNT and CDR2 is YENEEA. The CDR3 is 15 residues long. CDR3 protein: CASSPAPTSYNEQFF. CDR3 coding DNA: TGTGCCAGCAGCCCTGCTCCCACCTCCTACAATGAGCAGTTCTTC.

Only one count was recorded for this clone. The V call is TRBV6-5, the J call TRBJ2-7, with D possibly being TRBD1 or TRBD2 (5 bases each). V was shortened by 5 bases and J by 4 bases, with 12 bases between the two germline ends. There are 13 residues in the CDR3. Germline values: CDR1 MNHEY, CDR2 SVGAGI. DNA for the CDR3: TGTGCCAGCAGTCAAGGGACGTATTACGAGCAGTACTTC. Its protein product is CASSQGTYYEQYF.

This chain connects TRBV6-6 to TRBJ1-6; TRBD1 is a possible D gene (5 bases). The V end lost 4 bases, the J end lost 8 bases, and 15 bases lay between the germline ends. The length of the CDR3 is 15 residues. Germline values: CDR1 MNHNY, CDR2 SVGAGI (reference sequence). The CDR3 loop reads CASSWGTSADSPLHF. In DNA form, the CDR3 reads TGTGCCAGCAGTTGGGGGACTAGCGCGGATTCACCCCTCCACTTT.

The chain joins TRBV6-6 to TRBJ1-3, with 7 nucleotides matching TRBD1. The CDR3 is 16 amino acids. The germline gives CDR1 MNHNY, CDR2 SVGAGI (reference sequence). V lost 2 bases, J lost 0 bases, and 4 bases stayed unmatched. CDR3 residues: CASSYDRAYSGNTIYF. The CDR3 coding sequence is TGTGCCAGCAGTTACGACAGGGCCTACTCTGGAAACACCATATATTTT.

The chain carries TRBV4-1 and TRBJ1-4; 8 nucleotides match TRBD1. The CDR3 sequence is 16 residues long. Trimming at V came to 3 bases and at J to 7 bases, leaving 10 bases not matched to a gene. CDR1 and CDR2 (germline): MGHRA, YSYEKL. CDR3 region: CASSHGTSGGREKLFF. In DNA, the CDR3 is TGCGCCAGCAGCCACGGCACGTCAGGGGGCCGTGAAAAACTGTTTTTT.

In nucleotides, the CDR3 is TGTGCCAGTGGTAGACGGGGGGGTACAGATACGCAGTATTTT. Residues: CASGRRGGTDTQYF. The rearrangement uses TRBV6-5 and TRBJ2-3; TRBD2 matches 8 bases. With 9 bases clipped from V and 3 bases from J, the junction kept 8 bases outside the gene matches. This CDR3 has 14 residues. Germline CDR1 MNHEY, CDR2 SVGAGI.

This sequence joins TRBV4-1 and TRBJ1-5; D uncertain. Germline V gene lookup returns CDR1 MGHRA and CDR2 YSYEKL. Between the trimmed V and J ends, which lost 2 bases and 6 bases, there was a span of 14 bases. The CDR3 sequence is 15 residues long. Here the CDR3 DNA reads TGCGCCAGCAGCCAAAGTATCAGAGGGCCTCAGCCCCAGCATTTT. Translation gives CASSQSIRGPQPQHF.

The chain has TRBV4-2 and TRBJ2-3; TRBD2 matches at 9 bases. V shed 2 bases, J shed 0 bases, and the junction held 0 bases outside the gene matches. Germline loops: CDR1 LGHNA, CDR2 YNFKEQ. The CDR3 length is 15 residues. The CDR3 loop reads CASSQLAGSTDTQYF. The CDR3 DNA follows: TGTGCCAGCAGCCAACTAGCGGGAAGCACAGATACGCAGTATTTT.

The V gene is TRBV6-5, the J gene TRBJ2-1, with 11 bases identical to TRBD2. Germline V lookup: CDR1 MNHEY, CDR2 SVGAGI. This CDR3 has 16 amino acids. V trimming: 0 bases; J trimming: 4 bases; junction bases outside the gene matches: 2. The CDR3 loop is CASSYSGLAVYNEQFF. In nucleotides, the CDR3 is TGTGCCAGCAGTTACTCGGGACTAGCGGTTTACAATGAGCAGTTCTTC.

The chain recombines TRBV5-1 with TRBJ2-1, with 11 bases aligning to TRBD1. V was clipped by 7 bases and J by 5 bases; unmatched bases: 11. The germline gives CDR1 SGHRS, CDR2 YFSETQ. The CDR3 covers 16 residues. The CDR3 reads CASATGGTGGNNEQFF. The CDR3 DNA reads TGCGCCAGCGCCACTGGCGGGACAGGGGGGAACAATGAGCAGTTCTTC.

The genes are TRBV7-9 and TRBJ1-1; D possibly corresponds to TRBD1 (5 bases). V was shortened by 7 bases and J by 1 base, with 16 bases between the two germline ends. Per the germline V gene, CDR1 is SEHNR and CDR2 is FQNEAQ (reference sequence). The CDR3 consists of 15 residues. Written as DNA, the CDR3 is TGTGCCAGCATATTGCCGGGGGGGTCGAACACTGAAGCTTTCTTT. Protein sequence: CASILPGGSNTEAFF. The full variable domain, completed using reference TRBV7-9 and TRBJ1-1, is DTGVSQNPRHKITKRGQNVTFRCDPISEHNRLYWYRQTLGQGPEFLTYFQNEAQLEKSRLLSDRFSAERPKGSFSTLEIQRTEQGDSAMYLCASILPGGSNTEAFFGQGTRLTVV.